The 30 T cell receptor beta chains given below trace back to one sample, sequenced in a study of T-cell memory formation after mild COVID-19 (dated by TCRdb to 2020 to 2022). Libraries came from 5' RACE. The sequencer was an Illumina NovaSeq 6000. TCRdb itself trimmed the public reads at Q25 with fastp, ran MiXCR and retained productive beta chains. Entries that share a CDR3 protein sequence are merged under the most common genes and DNA. The table for this sample lists under 70,000 distinct CDR3 sequences; around 10% of them were counted only once. Of the sample, around 1.1% is held by the ten largest clones. Specimen: PBMCs or a T cell subset sorted from them (not recorded which). All receptors derive from a man between 18 and 29 years old who had mild COVID-19 (a few samples of this study predate the infection). The sample titles of this study are shuffled in the database, so cell type and time point are left out; the donor was told from shared clones.

In its sample, this clonotype was seen a few times. This chain uses TRBV4-1 with TRBJ2-7; 9 nucleotides agree with TRBD2. This CDR3 spans 14 amino acids. The germline V gene encodes CDR1 MGHRA and CDR2 YSYEKL. V was pared by 4 bases and J by 7 bases, with 8 bases of the junction left unmatched. CDR3 in amino acids: CASSRLAGLREQYF. CDR3 bases: TGCGCCAGCAGCCGCCTAGCGGGGTTGAGAGAGCAGTACTTC.

The genes are TRBV5-1 and TRBJ1-2; 7 positions agree with TRBD1. The CDR3 contains 17 residues. V trimming: 3 bases; J trimming: 3 bases; junction bases outside the gene matches: 14. Germline V gene lookup returns CDR1 SGHRS and CDR2 YFSETQ. The CDR3 protein is CASSYVPPGQSDYGYTF. CDR3 DNA: TGCGCCAGCAGCTATGTCCCCCCGGGACAGAGCGACTATGGCTACACCTTC.

This clonotype was counted ten times or more. The rearrangement uses TRBV4-3 and TRBJ2-3; perhaps TRBD2 as D (6 bases). This CDR3 has 17 residues. Between the trimmed V and J ends, which lost 0 bases and 1 base, there was a span of 14 bases. Germline V CDR1 and CDR2: LGHNA, YSLEER. The CDR3 sequence is CASSQDLPGGGTDTQYF. The CDR3 region has the DNA TGCGCCAGCAGCCAAGACTTACCTGGAGGGGGCACAGATACGCAGTATTTT.

This clonotype was picked up many times. The chain has TRBV6-6 and TRBJ2-2, with 8 bases that match TRBD2. Germline V CDR1 and CDR2: MNHNY, SVGAGI (reference sequence). This CDR3 contains 17 residues. With V trimmed by 6 bases and J by 2 bases, 11 bases remained unmatched. CDR3 protein: CASSRRRGLVNTGELFF. Here the CDR3 DNA reads TGTGCCAGCAGCCGCCGCAGGGGACTAGTAAACACCGGGGAGCTGTTTTTT.

This rearrangement joins TRBV3-1 to TRBJ2-1; maybe TRBD2 (5 bases). Germline V gives CDR1 LGHDT, CDR2 YNNKEL (reference sequence). The V gene lost 4 bases and the J gene lost 0 bases, with 10 bases spanning the gap. The CDR3 length is 15 residues. CDR3 sequence (DNA): TGTGCCAGCAGCCCAGGACTCAGCTCCTACAATGAGCAGTTCTTC. It yields the protein CASSPGLSSYNEQFF.

This clonotype was observed many times. The genes are TRBV29-1 and TRBJ2-2, with 7 bases lining up with TRBD1. Germline V gene lookup returns CDR1 SQVTM and CDR2 ANQGSEA. The CDR3 length is 13 residues. The V segment lost 8 bases and the J segment 0 bases; nucleotides outside the gene matches: 3. This CDR3 reads CSPGTANTGELFF. The CDR3 region has the DNA TGCAGCCCCGGGACAGCGAACACCGGGGAGCTGTTTTTT.

The J gene is TRBJ2-5, the V gene TRBV20-1; 13 bases align to TRBD2. This CDR3 contains 15 residues. Germline V gene lookup returns CDR1 DFQATT and CDR2 SNEGSKA (reference sequence). J gave up 2 bases and V 5 bases, and 5 bases lay outside the gene matches. CDR3 region: CSAPGTSGAQETQYF. CDR3 nucleotides: TGCAGTGCTCCTGGGACTAGCGGGGCTCAAGAGACCCAGTACTTC.

The gene calls are TRBV7-2 and TRBJ2-5; possibly TRBD2 for D (6 bases). Germline V CDR1 and CDR2: SGHTA, FQGNSA. Trimming took 6 bases from V and 5 from J, leaving 13 bases between them. CDR3 length equals 13 residues. CDR3 DNA sequence: TGTGCCAGCAGTCCACCGGCGGGGGAGACCCAGTACTTC. It specifies CASSPPAGETQYF.

The CDR3 bases are TGTGCCAGCAGTGACCCGGGGGGACAGCTCGCTAACATGAACACTGAAGCTTTCTTT. Amino acid sequence: CASSDPGGQLANMNTEAFF. The chain is built from TRBV6-4 and TRBJ1-1, with TRBD1 identical over 7 bases. The CDR3 consists of 19 residues. Germline V gene data show CDR1 as MRHNA and CDR2 as SNTAGT. Trimming removed 2 bases from V and 0 bases from J; junction bases left unmatched: 15.

This clonotype turned up a few times. V usage is TRBV10-3 and J usage is TRBJ2-4; D not resolved. The V gene's germline CDR1 is ENHRY and CDR2 SYGVKD. This CDR3 contains 11 residues. V shed 4 bases and J shed 6 bases, with 4 bases lying between them. The CDR3 region has the DNA TGTGCCATCAGTGTCGGAAACATTCAGTACTTC. It yields the protein CAISVGNIQYF.

This clonotype was recorded a few times. The chain joins TRBV4-3 to TRBJ1-2; D is ambiguous. From germline, CDR1 is LGHNA and CDR2 YSLEER. The CDR3 extends over 14 amino acids. V lost 0 bases, J lost 3 bases, and 8 bases lay in between. The CDR3 sequence: CASSQDSGDYGYTF. The CDR3 DNA sequence: TGCGCCAGCAGCCAAGATTCCGGGGACTATGGCTACACCTTC.

This clonotype appeared a few times. The rearrangement links TRBV5-4 to TRBJ2-5, with 9 positions matching TRBD2. The J segment lost 0 bases and the V segment lost 1 base, leaving 4 bases of the junction unmatched. CDR1 is SGHNT and CDR2 is YYREEE in the germline V gene (reference sequence). The CDR3 has 16 residues. The DNA for the CDR3 is TGTGCCAGCAGCTTGAGGCTAGCGGGGTACCAAGAGACCCAGTACTTC. It is translated as CASSLRLAGYQETQYF. Filled out from reference TRBV5-4 and TRBJ2-5, the complete variable domain reads ETGVTQSPTHLIKTRGQQVTLRCSSQSGHNTVSWYQQALGQGPQFIFQYYREEENGRGNFPPRFSGLQFPNYSSELNVNALELDDSALYLCASSLRLAGYQETQYFGPGTRLLVL.

The CDR3 is CASSQGQGASYEQYF. DNA of the CDR3: TGTGCCAGCAGCCAAGGACAGGGGGCCAGCTACGAGCAGTACTTC. The V gene is TRBV4-2, the J gene TRBJ2-7; 10 positions agree with TRBD1. The V and J ends lost 1 base and 3 bases, in that order; junction bases with no gene match: 3. In germline, CDR1 is LGHNA, CDR2 YNFKEQ. CDR3 length: 15 residues.

The chain links TRBV2 to TRBJ2-3; D perhaps matches TRBD2 (5 bases). Looked up from germline, CDR1 is SNHLY and CDR2 is FYNNEI. V lost 6 bases, J lost 4 bases, and 8 bases lay in between. The CDR3 extends over 12 amino acids. CDR3 amino acids: CASSGVSDTQYF. DNA for the CDR3: TGTGCCAGCAGCGGGGTCTCAGATACGCAGTATTTT.

The chain uses TRBV29-1 and TRBJ1-1, with a possible D match to TRBD1 (5 bases). CDR1 is SQVTM and CDR2 is ANQGSEA in the germline V gene. There are 10 residues in the CDR3. V was shortened by 4 bases and J by 8 bases, with 8 bases between the two germline ends. The CDR3: CSVGDGEAFF. The DNA for the CDR3 is TGCAGCGTTGGGGACGGCGAAGCTTTCTTT. The full variable domain, completed using reference TRBV29-1 and TRBJ1-1, is SAVISQKPSRDICQRGTSLTIQCQVDSQVTMMFWYRQQPGQSLTLIATANQGSEATYESGFVIDKFPISRPNLTFSTLTVSNMSPEDSSIYLCSVGDGEAFFGQGTRLTVV.

This clonotype was observed a handful of times. The V call is TRBV7-2, the J call TRBJ2-2; D is possibly TRBD2 (5 bases). The CDR3 loop spans 14 amino acids. Trimming cost V 3 bases and J 0 bases, with 5 bases left between them. CDR1 and CDR2 (germline): SGHTA, FQGNSA. The CDR3 region has the DNA TGTGCCAGCAGCTTCGGGGCGAACACCGGGGAGCTGTTTTTT. The encoded protein is CASSFGANTGELFF.

The J gene is TRBJ2-3, the V gene TRBV24-1; 12 nucleotides align to TRBD2. CDR1 and CDR2 (germline): KGHDR, SFDVKD. V lost 2 bases to trimming and J lost 8 bases; unmatched junction nucleotides: 7. The CDR3 totals 16 residues. This CDR3 is CATSDSASGGEITQYF. The CDR3 nucleotides are TGTGCCACCAGTGATTCGGCTAGCGGGGGGGAGATTACGCAGTATTTT.

J is TRBJ2-1 and V is TRBV4-2; D call uncertain. The length of the CDR3 is 13 residues. Trimming shortened V by 2 bases and J by 7 bases, and 9 bases separated the two germline ends. Germline lookup yields CDR1 LGHNA and CDR2 YNFKEQ. CDR3 region: CASSQSQPNEQFF. The CDR3 nucleotides read TGTGCCAGCAGCCAATCCCAACCTAATGAGCAGTTCTTC.

The rearrangement uses TRBV2 and TRBJ2-2; D is ambiguous. The germline V gene encodes CDR1 SNHLY and CDR2 FYNNEI. This CDR3 is built from 11 residues. The V and J ends lost 4 bases and 8 bases respectively, with 5 bases between them. DNA of the CDR3: TGTGCCAGCAGTGGAGAGGGGGAGCTGTTTTTT. This codes for CASSGEGELFF. Looking up the rest from reference TRBV2 and TRBJ2-2 gives the full variable domain: EPEVTQTPSHQVTQMGQEVILRCVPISNHLYFYWYRQILGQKVEFLVSFYNNEISEKSEIFDDQFSVERPDGSNFTLKIRSTKLEDSAMYFCASSGEGELFFGEGSRLTVL.

This clonotype was seen more than once but under ten times. The chain combines TRBV20-1 with TRBJ2-2; D gene unclear. V shed 3 bases and J shed 4 bases, with 12 bases lying between them. Per germline, CDR1 DFQATT and CDR2 SNEGSKA (reference sequence). CDR3 length: 14 amino acids. DNA of the CDR3: TGCAGTGCTAGCCCCCTCGCTCCCACCGGGGAGCTGTTTTTT. It is translated as CSASPLAPTGELFF.

This clonotype was counted many times. The CDR3 here is CASSSTGPETQYF. The CDR3 DNA reads as TGCGCCAGCAGCTCGACAGGGCCGGAGACCCAGTACTTC. The chain couples TRBV5-1 to TRBJ2-5, with 7 bases matching TRBD1. J was trimmed by 5 bases and V by 3 bases; bases with no gene match: 4. The CDR3 contains 13 residues. Germline V CDR1 and CDR2: SGHRS, YFSETQ.

This rearrangement joins TRBV4-3 to TRBJ2-3, with D maybe TRBD2 (5 bases). The germline gives CDR1 LGHNA, CDR2 YSLEER. The CDR3 runs 14 residues. The ends were cut back, 0 bases at V and 2 bases at J, with 6 bases in the middle. The CDR3 reads CASSQEAATDTQYF. DNA of the CDR3: TGCGCCAGCAGCCAAGAAGCGGCCACAGATACGCAGTATTTT.

This chain connects TRBV7-2 to TRBJ1-4, with TRBD1 matching 8 bases. Germline values: CDR1 SGHTA, CDR2 FQGNSA. The CDR3 runs 18 residues. V lost 1 base and J lost 0; bases outside the gene matches: 7. DNA of the CDR3: TGTGCCAGCAGCTTAGTCCTGACAGGGGATGCAACTAATGAAAAACTGTTTTTT. It yields the protein CASSLVLTGDATNEKLFF.

The V call is TRBV12-3 or TRBV12-4, the J call TRBJ1-1; TRBD1 aligns across 7 bases. The J segment lost 6 bases and the V segment lost 6 bases, leaving 4 bases of the junction unmatched. This CDR3 is built from 12 residues. Here the CDR3 DNA reads TGTGCCAGCAGCCGACAGGGCGCTGAAGCTTTCTTT. Its protein product is CASSRQGAEAFF.

This clonotype has only a few counts. V and J are TRBV5-1 and TRBJ2-3, with D perhaps TRBD1 (6 bases). This CDR3 is 15 amino acids long. Trimming took 2 bases from V and 6 from J, leaving 16 bases between them. Germline lookup yields CDR1 SGHRS and CDR2 YFSETQ. For the CDR3, the DNA is TGCGCCAGCAGCTTACAGGGTTTGGCATTGGATACGCAGTATTTT. It translates to CASSLQGLALDTQYF.

This clonotype appeared a few times. J is TRBJ2-7 and V is TRBV11-1, with 12 bases matching TRBD2. Germline-derived CDR1 and CDR2 are SGHAT and FQDESV (reference sequence). Trimming removed 5 bases from V and 4 bases from J; junction bases left unmatched: 6. The CDR3 length is 15 residues. CDR3 in amino acids: CASSPKTSGGYEQYF. In nucleotides, the CDR3 is TGTGCCAGCAGCCCCAAGACTAGCGGGGGTTACGAGCAGTACTTC.

This chain links TRBV27 with TRBJ2-1; D not resolved. In germline, CDR1 is MNHEY, CDR2 SMNVEV (reference sequence). The CDR3 is 14 residues long. Trimming left V 7 bases short and J 0 bases short, with 10 bases between. As DNA, the CDR3 is TGTGCCAGCAAGGGCGGAGACTCCTACAATGAGCAGTTCTTC. Encoded protein: CASKGGDSYNEQFF.

The chain links TRBV7-2 to TRBJ1-5; no reliable D call. The CDR3 is made up of 14 amino acids. V gave up 3 bases and J gave up 5 bases, with 11 bases separating them. CDR1 is SGHTA, CDR2 FQGNSA, per germline. The CDR3 reads CASSFGGLDQPQHF. The CDR3 DNA sequence: TGTGCCAGCAGCTTCGGAGGATTGGATCAGCCCCAGCATTTT. Based on the CDR3 plus reference TRBV7-2 and TRBJ1-5, the full variable domain is GAGVSQSPSNKVTEKGKDVELRCDPISGHTALYWYRQSLGQGLEFLIYFQGNSAPDKSGLPSDRFSAERTGGSVSTLTIQRTQQEDSAVYLCASSFGGLDQPQHFGDGTRLSIL.

V and J are TRBV20-1 and TRBJ1-6; 8 bases map to TRBD1. V was pared by 5 bases and J by 6 bases, with 9 bases of the junction left unmatched. CDR1 DFQATT and CDR2 SNEGSKA come from the germline V gene (reference sequence). The CDR3 runs 15 residues. CDR3 region: CSAFGQGFRNSPLHF. CDR3 nucleotides: TGCAGTGCTTTCGGACAGGGCTTCCGTAATTCACCCCTCCACTTT.

The gene calls are TRBV5-4 and TRBJ2-1; 11 bases fit TRBD2. The CDR3 contains 13 residues. Germline V CDR1 and CDR2: SGHNT, YYREEE (reference sequence). J lost 8 bases, V lost 4 bases, and 2 bases had no gene match. The CDR3 here is CASSVTSGDEQFF. DNA of the CDR3: TGTGCCAGCAGCGTGACTAGCGGGGATGAGCAGTTCTTC.